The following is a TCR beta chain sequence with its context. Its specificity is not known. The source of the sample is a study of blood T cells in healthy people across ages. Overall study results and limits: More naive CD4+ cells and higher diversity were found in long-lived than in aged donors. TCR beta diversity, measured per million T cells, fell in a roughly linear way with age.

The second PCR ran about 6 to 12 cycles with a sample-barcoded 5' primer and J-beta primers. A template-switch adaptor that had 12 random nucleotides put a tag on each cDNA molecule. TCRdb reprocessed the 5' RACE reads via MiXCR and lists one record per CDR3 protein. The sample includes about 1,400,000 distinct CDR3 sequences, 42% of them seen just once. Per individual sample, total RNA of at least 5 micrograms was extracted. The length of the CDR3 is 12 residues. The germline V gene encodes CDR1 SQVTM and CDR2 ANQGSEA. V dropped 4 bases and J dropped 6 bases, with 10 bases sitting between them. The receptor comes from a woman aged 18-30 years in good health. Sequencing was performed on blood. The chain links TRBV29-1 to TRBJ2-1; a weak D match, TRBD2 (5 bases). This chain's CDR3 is CSVVRGGNEQFF. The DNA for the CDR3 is TGCAGCGTTGTTAGAGGAGGCAATGAGCAGTTCTTC.